This T cell receptor beta chain was observed in a study of CD8 T cells in ankylosing spondylitis. From the 5' RACE reads, TCRdb called clonotypes with MiXCR, one entry per CDR3 protein. The data show about 90,000 distinct CDR3 sequences, around 25% seen once. CDR1 and CDR2 (germline): SGHKS, YYEKEE (reference sequence). The V and J ends lost 2 bases and 5 bases, in that order; junction bases with no gene match: 4. The length of the CDR3 is 14 residues. This clonotype was counted a few times. Its antigen remains unknown. Study-level findings and limits: It was reported that disease-linked clones were significantly enriched in matched ankylosing spondylitis synovial fluid. It appeared that ankylosing spondylitis blood was characterized by a TCR beta motif of under ten highly homologous variants.

Sequencing was performed on blood, either unsorted or a sorted T cell fraction (not recorded which). This receptor was obtained from a male donor with ankylosing spondylitis or in good health (not recorded which). The chain is built from TRBV5-5 and TRBJ2-1, with 7 bases identical to TRBD2. The CDR3 nucleotides read TGTGCCAGCAGCTTCGGCGGGGGAGACAATGAGCAGTTCTTC. Amino acids: CASSFGGGDNEQFF.